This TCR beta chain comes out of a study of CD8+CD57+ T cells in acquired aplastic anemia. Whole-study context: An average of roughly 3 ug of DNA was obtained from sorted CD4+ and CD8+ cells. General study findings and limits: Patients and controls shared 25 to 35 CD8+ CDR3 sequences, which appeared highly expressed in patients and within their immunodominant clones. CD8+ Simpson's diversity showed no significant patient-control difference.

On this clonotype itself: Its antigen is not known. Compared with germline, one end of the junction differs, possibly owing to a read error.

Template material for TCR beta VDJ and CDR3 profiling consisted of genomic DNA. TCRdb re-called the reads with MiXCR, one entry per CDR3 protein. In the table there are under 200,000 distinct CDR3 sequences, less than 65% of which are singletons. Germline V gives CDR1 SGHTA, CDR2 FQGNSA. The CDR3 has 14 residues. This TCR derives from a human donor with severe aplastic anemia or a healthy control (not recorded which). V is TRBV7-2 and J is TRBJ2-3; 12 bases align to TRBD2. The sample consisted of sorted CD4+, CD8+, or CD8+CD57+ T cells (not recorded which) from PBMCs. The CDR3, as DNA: TGTGCCAGCAGCTCTCATCCTAGCGGGAGGGGCCCACATTTT. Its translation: CASSSHPSGRGPHF.